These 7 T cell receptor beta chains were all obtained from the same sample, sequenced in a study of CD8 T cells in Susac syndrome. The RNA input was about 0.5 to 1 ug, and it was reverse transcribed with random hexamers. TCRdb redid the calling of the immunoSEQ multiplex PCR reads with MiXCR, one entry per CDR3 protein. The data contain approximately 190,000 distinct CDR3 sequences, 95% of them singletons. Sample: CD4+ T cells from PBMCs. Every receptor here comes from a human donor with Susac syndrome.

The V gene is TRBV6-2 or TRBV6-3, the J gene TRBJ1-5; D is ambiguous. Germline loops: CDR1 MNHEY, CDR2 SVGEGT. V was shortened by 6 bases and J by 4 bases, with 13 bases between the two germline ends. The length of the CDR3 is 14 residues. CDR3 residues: CASSPTMPNQPQHF. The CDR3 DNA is TGTGCCAGCAGCCCCACCATGCCTAATCAGCCCCAGCATTTT.

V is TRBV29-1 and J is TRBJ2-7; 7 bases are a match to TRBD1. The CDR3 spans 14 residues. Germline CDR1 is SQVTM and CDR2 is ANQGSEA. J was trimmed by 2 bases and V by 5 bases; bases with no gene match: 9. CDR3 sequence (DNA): TGCAGCGTTCTTGACAGGGATAATACCTACGAGCAGTACTTC. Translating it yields CSVLDRDNTYEQYF.

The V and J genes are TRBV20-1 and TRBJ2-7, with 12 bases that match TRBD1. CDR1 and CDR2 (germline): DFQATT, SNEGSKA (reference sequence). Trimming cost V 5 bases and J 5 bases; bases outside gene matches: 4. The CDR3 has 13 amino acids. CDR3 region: CSAWGTGGDEQYF. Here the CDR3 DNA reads TGCAGTGCTTGGGGGACAGGGGGCGACGAGCAGTACTTC.

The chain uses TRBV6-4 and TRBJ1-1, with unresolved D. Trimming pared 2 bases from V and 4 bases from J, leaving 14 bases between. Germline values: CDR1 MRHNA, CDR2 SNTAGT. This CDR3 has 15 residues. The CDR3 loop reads CASSDPQGRVTEAFF. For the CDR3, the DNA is TGTGCCAGCAGTGACCCGCAAGGAAGGGTCACTGAAGCTTTCTTT.

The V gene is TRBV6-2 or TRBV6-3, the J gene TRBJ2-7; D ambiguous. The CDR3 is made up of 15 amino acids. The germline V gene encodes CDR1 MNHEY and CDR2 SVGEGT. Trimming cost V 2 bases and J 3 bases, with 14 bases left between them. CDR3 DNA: TGTGCCAGCAGTTACCAGCCCTCGAGCTTCTACGAGCAGTACTTC. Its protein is CASSYQPSSFYEQYF.

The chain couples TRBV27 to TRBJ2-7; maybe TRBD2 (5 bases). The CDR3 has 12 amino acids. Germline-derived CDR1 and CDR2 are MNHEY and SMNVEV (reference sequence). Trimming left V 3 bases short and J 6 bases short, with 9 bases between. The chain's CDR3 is CASSFGIGEQYF. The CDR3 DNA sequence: TGTGCCAGCAGTTTCGGGATCGGCGAGCAGTACTTC.

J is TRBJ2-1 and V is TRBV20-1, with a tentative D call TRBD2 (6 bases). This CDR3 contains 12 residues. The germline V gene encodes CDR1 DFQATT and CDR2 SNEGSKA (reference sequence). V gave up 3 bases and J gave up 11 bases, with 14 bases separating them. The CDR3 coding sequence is TGCAGTGCTAGGACTGGGAGGTCCCAGCAGTTCTTC. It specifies CSARTGRSQQFF.